Sequencing of this TCR beta chain was carried out in a study of blood T cells in healthy people across ages. There are a few counts of this clonotype. The authors ran a second PCR of about 7 to 11 cycles using a sample-barcoded 5' primer and a J-beta primer mix. In TCRdb, the 5' RACE reads were re-called with MiXCR into one record per CDR3 protein. The table shows around 1,500,000 distinct CDR3 sequences, with over 25% occurring only once. PBMCs were isolated at a quantity of at least 6 million per sample. The receptor comes from a young woman in good health. Sequences were obtained from blood.

This CDR3 is CATRGLAGSRETQYF. The CDR3 bases are TGTGCCACCCGTGGACTAGCGGGATCCAGGGAGACCCAGTACTTC. The genes are TRBV10-3 and TRBJ2-5; TRBD2 aligns across 12 bases. Germline CDR1 ENHRY, CDR2 SYGVKD. CDR3 size: 15 residues. Germline trimming cut 10 bases from V and 5 bases from J; bases unmatched to any gene: 11.